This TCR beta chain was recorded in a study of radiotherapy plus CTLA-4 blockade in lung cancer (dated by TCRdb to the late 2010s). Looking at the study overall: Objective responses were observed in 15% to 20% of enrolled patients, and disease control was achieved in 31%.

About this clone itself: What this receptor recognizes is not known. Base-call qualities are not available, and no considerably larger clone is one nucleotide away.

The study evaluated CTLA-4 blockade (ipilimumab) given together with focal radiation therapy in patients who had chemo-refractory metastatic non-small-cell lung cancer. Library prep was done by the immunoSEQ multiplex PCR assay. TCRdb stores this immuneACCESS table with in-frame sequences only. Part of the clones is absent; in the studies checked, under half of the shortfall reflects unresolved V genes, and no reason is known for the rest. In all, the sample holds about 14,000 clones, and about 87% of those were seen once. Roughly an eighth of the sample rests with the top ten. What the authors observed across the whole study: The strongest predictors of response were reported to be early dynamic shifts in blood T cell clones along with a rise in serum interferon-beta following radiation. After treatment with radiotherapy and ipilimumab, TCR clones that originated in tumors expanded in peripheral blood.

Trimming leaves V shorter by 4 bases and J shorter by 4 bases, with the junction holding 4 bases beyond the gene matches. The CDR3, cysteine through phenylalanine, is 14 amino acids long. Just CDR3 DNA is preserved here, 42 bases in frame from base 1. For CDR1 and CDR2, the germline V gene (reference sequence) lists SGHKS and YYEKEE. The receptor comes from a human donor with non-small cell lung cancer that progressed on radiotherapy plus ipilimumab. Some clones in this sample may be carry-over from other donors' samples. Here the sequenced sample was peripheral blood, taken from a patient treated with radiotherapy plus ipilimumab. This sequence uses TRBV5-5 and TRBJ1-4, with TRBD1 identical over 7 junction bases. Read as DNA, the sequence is TGTGCCAGCAGCGTACAGGGGTTTAATGAAAAACTGTTTTTT. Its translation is CASSVQGFNEKLFF.